Listed below are T cell receptor beta chains from one sample, sequenced in a study of blood T cell repertoires in COVID-19. Generated by immunoSEQ multiplex PCR, the TCRdb table keeps only in-frame clones and is missing some. This table has a few hundred thousand clones, 89% appearing once. Source material: peripheral blood. These receptors all stem from a woman aged 60-75 years with acute or convalescent COVID-19. The conserved cysteine and the conserved F or W are not part of the CDR3 here.

>TRBV5-1|TRBJ1-4|12
ASSLGQGREKLF
>TRBV24-1|TRBJ1-1|10
ATSDSDTEAF
>TRBV5-4|TRBJ2-1|12
ASSLGDRAPEQF
>TRBV28|TRBJ2-2|12
ASRGQGRTGELF
>TRBV6-5|TRBJ1-5|14
ASSYSTGGGNQPQH
>TRBV2|TRBJ1-1|12
ASRDRGSGTEAF
>TRBV6-5|TRBJ1-4|11
ASSRTGPEKLF
>TRBV5-1|TRBJ1-1|15
ASSLEGTGGLNTEAF
>TRBV28|TRBJ2-4|15
ASSLPLPGTLPNIQY
>TRBV7-9|TRBJ2-5|13
ASSLAWGGQETQY
>TRBV29-1|TRBJ2-3|12
SAWRRGPTDTQY
>TRBV9|TRBJ1-3|11
ASSGPAGNTIY
>TRBV11-2|TRBJ2-7|11
ASGGRSSYEQY
>TRBV3-1/TRBV3-2|TRBJ1-3|13
ASSQTGRSGNTIY
>TRBV6-4|TRBJ2-3|12
ASSGGVSTDTQY
>TRBV2|TRBJ1-2|11
ASRTDYGVGYT
>TRBV19|TRBJ1-4|13
ASSVQAPGNEKLF
>TRBV4-1|TRBJ2-7|14
ASSPLPGDRGYEQY
>TRBV7-9|TRBJ2-3|10
ASSLDRNTQY
>TRBV28|TRBJ1-1|12
ASSRLGANTEAF
>TRBV6-1|TRBJ1-5|15
ASSEARGQGSNQPQH
>TRBV6-5|TRBJ2-7|12
ASRTGQVTYEQY
>TRBV5-6|TRBJ2-3|13
ASSLWAGGGDTQY
>TRBV18|TRBJ2-7|14
ASSPEGTSGSYEQY
>TRBV5-1|TRBJ1-5|14
ASSWGDRFETEPQH
>TRBV19|TRBJ2-7|11
ASSPGAPYEQY
>TRBV23-1|TRBJ1-1|14
ASSPWTTGVGTEAF
>TRBV4-3|TRBJ1-2|12
ASSHRTGIYGYT
>TRBV6-2/TRBV6-3|TRBJ1-1|10
ASSRTETEAF
>TRBV5-4|TRBJ1-2|13
ASSPAGQGFGGYT
>TRBV27|TRBJ2-7|13
ASSLPGQGSHEQY
>TRBV5-1|TRBJ2-2|16
ASSSGWTGDTNTGELF
>TRBV28|TRBJ1-1|10
ASSLGEGKAF
>TRBV18|TRBJ1-2|13
ASSPLQGVRYGYT
>TRBV3-1/TRBV3-2|TRBJ2-5|13
ASSQDGGLKETQY
>TRBV28|TRBJ1-1|12
ASEPAGAGTEAF
>TRBV27|TRBJ1-4|13
ASTRTGGKVEKLF
>TRBV29-1|TRBJ1-5|12
SVGGVGGHQPQH
>TRBV28|TRBJ2-2|14
ASSFSFGGNTGELF
>TRBV29-1|TRBJ2-3|12
SVGDRGGGDTQY
>TRBV29-1|TRBJ2-5|12
SVVTSGRVETQY
>TRBV7-2|TRBJ2-3|13
ASSLWTQNTDTQY
>TRBV28|TRBJ2-1|9
ASGQYNEQF
>TRBV7-8|TRBJ1-6|12
ASSLRDSSSPLH
>TRBV19|TRBJ1-5|14
ASSISGVRGNQPQH
>TRBV7-6|TRBJ1-1|13
ASSRQGVVDTEAF
>TRBV5-1|TRBJ2-2|14
ASSLGGTRNTGELF
>TRBV7-2|TRBJ1-1|12
ASSLTGRNTEAF